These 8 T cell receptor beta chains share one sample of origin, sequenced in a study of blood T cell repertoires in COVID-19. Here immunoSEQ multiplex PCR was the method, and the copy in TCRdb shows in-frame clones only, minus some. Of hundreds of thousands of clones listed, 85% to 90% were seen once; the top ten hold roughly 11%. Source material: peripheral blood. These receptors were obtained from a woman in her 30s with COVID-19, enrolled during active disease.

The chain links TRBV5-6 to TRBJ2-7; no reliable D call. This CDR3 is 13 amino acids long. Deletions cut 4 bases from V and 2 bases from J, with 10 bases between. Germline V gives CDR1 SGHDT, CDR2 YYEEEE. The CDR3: CASSMSITYEQYF. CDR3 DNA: TGTGCCAGCAGCATGTCTATAACCTACGAGCAGTACTTC. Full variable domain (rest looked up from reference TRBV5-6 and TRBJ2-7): DAGVTQSPTHLIKTRGQQVTLRCSPKSGHDTVSWYQQALGQGPQFIFQYYEEEERQRGNFPDRFSGHQFPNYSSELNVNALLLGDSALYLCASSMSITYEQYFGPGTRLTVT.

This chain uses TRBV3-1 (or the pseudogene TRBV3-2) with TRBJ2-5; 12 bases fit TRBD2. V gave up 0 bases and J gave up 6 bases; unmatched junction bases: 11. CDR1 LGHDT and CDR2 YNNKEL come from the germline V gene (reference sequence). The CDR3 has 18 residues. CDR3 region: CASSQDPLTSGGEKTQYF. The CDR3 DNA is TGTGCCAGCAGCCAAGATCCCCTGACTAGCGGGGGTGAAAAGACCCAGTACTTC.

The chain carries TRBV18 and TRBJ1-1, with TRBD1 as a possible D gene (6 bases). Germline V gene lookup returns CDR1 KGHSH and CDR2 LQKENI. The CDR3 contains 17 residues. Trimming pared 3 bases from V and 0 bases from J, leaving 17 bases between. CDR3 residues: CASSPSVGTPMNTEAFF. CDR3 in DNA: TGTGCCAGCTCACCCTCGGTGGGGACACCGATGAACACTGAAGCTTTCTTT. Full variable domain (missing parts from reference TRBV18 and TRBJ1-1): NAGVMQNPRHLVRRRGQEARLRCSPMKGHSHVYWYRQLPEEGLKFMVYLQKENIIDESGMPKERFSAEFPKEGPSILRIQQVVRGDSAAYFCASSPSVGTPMNTEAFFGQGTRLTVV.

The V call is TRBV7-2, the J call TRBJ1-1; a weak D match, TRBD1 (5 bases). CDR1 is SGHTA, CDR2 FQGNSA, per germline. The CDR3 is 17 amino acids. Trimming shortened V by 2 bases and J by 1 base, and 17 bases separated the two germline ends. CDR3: CASSLYLRGSRNTEAFF. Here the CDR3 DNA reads TGTGCCAGCAGCTTATATTTAAGGGGTAGTAGGAACACTGAAGCTTTCTTT.

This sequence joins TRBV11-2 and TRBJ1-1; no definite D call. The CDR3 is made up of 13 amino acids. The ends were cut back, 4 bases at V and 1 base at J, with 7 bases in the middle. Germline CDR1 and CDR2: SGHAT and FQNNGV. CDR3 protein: CASSSTANTEAFF. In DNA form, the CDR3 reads TGTGCCAGCAGCTCAACAGCGAACACTGAAGCTTTCTTT.

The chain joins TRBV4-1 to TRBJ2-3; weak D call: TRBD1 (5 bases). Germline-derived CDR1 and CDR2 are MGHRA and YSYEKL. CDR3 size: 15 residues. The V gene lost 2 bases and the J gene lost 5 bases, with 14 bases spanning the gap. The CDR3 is CASSQRLGDKDTQYF. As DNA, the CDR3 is TGCGCCAGCAGCCAACGCTTAGGGGATAAAGATACGCAGTATTTT.

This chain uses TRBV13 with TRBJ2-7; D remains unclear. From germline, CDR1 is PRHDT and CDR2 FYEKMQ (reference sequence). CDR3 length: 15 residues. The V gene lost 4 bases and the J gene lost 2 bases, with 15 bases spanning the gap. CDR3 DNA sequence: TGTGCCAGCAGCTCCCGCGCCCACTCGACCTACGAGCAGTACTTC. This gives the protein CASSSRAHSTYEQYF. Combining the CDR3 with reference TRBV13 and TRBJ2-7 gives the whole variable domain AAGVIQSPRHLIKEKRETATLKCYPIPRHDTVYWYQQGPGQDPQFLISFYEKMQSDKGSIPDRFSAQQFSDYHSELNMSSLELGDSALYFCASSSRAHSTYEQYFGPGTRLTVT.

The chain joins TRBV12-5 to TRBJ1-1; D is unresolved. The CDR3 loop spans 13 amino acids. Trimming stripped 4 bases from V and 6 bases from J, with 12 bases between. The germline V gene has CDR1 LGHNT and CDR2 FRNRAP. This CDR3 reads CASGSAPVAEAFF. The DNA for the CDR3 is TGTGCTAGTGGTTCTGCGCCGGTGGCTGAAGCTTTCTTT.